The present TCR beta chain was sequenced within a study of blood T cell repertoires in COVID-19. Study context: COVID-19 samples, acute and convalescent, were from the United States, Italy and Spain.

The Seattle patients, enrolled during active infection, were followed longitudinally. Authors' processing steps: Nucleated cell number was recorded as an estimate derived from reference gene primer amplification. Method: immunoSEQ multiplex PCR; TCRdb's copy keeps in-frame clones and lacks some. From that table come the V and J calls and clone size; the DNA was used to work out D and trimming. Of 250,000 to 350,000 clones in the sample, roughly 83% were seen once. The junction had 7 bases not matched to a gene; V was cut back by 4 bases and J by 6 bases. Germline values: CDR1 LNHDA, CDR2 SQIVND (reference sequence). The CDR3 totals 15 residues.

J is TRBJ1-5 and V is TRBV19, with TRBD1 matching 9 bases. What was sequenced was peripheral blood. This clonotype was obtained from a human donor with COVID-19, enrolled during active disease. The donor label of this sample is uncertain. The CDR3 bases are TGTGCCAGTAGTACGACAGGGGGTGGGGGTCAGCCCCAGCATTTT. Its translation is CASSTTGGGGQPQHF.